The sequence of this TCR beta chain was determined in a study of blood T cell repertoires in COVID-19. Turning to the study itself: PBMCs, B-cell-depleted T cells, or T cells provided the cDNA or gDNA that made up the material.

The germline gives CDR1 KGHDR, CDR2 SFDVKD. The CDR3 covers 12 residues. V was pared by 9 bases and J by 1 base, with 9 bases between. Clones were read by immunoSEQ multiplex PCR, and TCRdb kept only the in-frame ones, dropping some. This sample has about 190,000 clones, with about 88% found just once. The count of this clone is one. The gene calls are TRBV24-1 and TRBJ2-7; D gene unclear. This receptor was taken from a young man with active or convalescent COVID-19. Sequenced: peripheral blood. The CDR3 loop reads CATGQDSYEQYF. The CDR3 nucleotides are TGTGCCACCGGGCAAGATTCCTACGAGCAGTACTTC.